Shown below are 19 T cell receptor beta chains from a single sample sequenced in a study of vaccination and CD4 T cells after COVID-19. An Oncomine TCR Beta short-read assay was used to sequence the DNA from cultured CD4+ T cells. In TCRdb, the PCR reads were re-called with MiXCR into one record per CDR3 protein. The repertoire holds some 14,000 distinct CDR3 sequences, with roughly 27% as singletons. The treatment was: roughly ten-day PBMC culture with coronavirus spike peptide pools or control peptides (ViraFEST assay). Antigens for these TCRs are unknown. Sequencing input: cultured CD4+ T cells from blood. All receptors come from a human donor with COVID-19.

V gene TRBV6-1 combines with J gene TRBJ2-5; the match to TRBD1 covers 9 bases. The CDR3 length is 14 residues. Germline trimming cut 6 bases from V and 5 bases from J; bases unmatched to any gene: 7. Germline CDR1 reads MNHNS; CDR2 reads SASEGT. CDR3 in DNA: TGTGCCAGCAGCGCCGGGACAGGGTGGGAGACCCAGTACTTC. This translates into CASSAGTGWETQYF.

This clonotype was counted only a few times. This chain connects TRBV28 to TRBJ2-6; possible D gene TRBD1, 5 bases. Germline CDR1 reads MDHEN; CDR2 reads SYDVKM. Trimming shortened V by 4 bases and J by 1 base, and 11 bases separated the two germline ends. This CDR3 has 16 residues. DNA for the CDR3: TGTGCCAGCAGTTCGCCAGGGTCGTCTGGGGCCAACGTCCTGACTTTC. This translates into CASSSPGSSGANVLTF.

This chain connects TRBV5-4 to TRBJ2-1, with TRBD2 matching 7 bases. Germline CDR1 and CDR2: SGHNT and YYREEE (reference sequence). With V trimmed by 2 bases and J by 2 bases, 4 bases remained unmatched. This CDR3 spans 15 amino acids. CDR3 sequence (DNA): TGTGCCAGCAGCTTTCAAAGCGGGGCCTACAATGAGCAGTTCTTC. It is translated as CASSFQSGAYNEQFF.

This chain uses TRBV4-2 with TRBJ1-6; TRBD1 is a possible D gene (5 bases). This CDR3 is built from 15 residues. The germline gives CDR1 LGHNA, CDR2 YNFKEQ. The V end lost 4 bases, the J end lost 10 bases, and 17 bases lay between the germline ends. CDR3 in amino acids: CASSRGGGVDSPLHF. CDR3 coding DNA: TGTGCCAGCAGCCGGGGAGGAGGGGTTGACTCACCCCTCCACTTT.

A word on this clonotype: The junction departs from the called germline gene at one end, perhaps through a read error. The rearrangement links TRBV7-7 to TRBJ2-1, with 8 bases aligning to TRBD1. Looked up from germline, CDR1 is SSHAT and CDR2 is FNYEAQ (reference sequence). The CDR3 sequence is 13 residues long. The CDR3 region has the DNA TGTGCTAGCAGCCCAACAGGGGGCAATGAGCAGTTCTTC. Translating it yields CASSPTGGNEQFF.

This clonotype is deemed medium-sized (0.01 to 0.1%). This chain uses TRBV2 with TRBJ1-6, with 7 bases aligning to TRBD1. Germline V gene data show CDR1 as SNHLY and CDR2 as FYNNEI. After removal of 6 bases from V and 9 bases from J, the junction contained 8 bases not matched to a gene. The CDR3 has 14 amino acids. The CDR3 here is CASRLTGESSPLHF. CDR3 in DNA: TGTGCCAGCAGGCTCACAGGGGAGAGTTCACCCCTCCACTTT.

This clonotype was detected a few times. This chain connects TRBV6-5 to TRBJ2-5; no clear D gene. This CDR3 spans 15 amino acids. CDR1 is MNHEY and CDR2 is SVGAGI in the germline V gene. V lost 4 bases and J 2 bases, leaving 14 bases between the germline ends. The CDR3 is CASSSSGLGQETQYF. Here the CDR3 DNA reads TGTGCCAGCAGTTCGTCTGGGCTAGGTCAAGAGACCCAGTACTTC.

This clonotype has more than one count but fewer than ten. The chain has TRBV20-1 and TRBJ1-4; D remains ambiguous. Per the germline V gene, CDR1 is DFQATT and CDR2 is SNEGSKA (reference sequence). This CDR3 comprises 13 residues. Deletions cut 6 bases from V and 6 bases from J, with 14 bases between. The CDR3 here is CSALDTEDEKLFF. For the CDR3, the DNA is TGCAGTGCACTTGACACGGAAGATGAAAAACTGTTTTTT.

This clonotype was detected only a few times. The rearrangement joins TRBV27 to TRBJ1-6; possible D gene TRBD1, 5 bases. The CDR3 sequence is 15 residues long. Germline V gene sequence: CDR1 MNHEY, CDR2 SMNVEV (reference sequence). V was cut by 3 bases and J by 10 bases, with 16 bases left in between. The DNA for the CDR3 is TGTGCCAGCAGTTTCTTGGGACCGGATCGGTCACCCCTCCACTTT. Its translation: CASSFLGPDRSPLHF.

The chain has TRBV4-3 and TRBJ2-5; the match to TRBD2 covers 10 bases. Per germline, CDR1 LGHNA and CDR2 YSLEER. The CDR3 spans 20 residues. V trimming: 3 bases; J trimming: 5 bases; junction bases outside the gene matches: 21. CDR3 bases: TGCGCCAGCAGCCACGAATATAGGCGAACTAGCGGGGCCTTATTTGAGACCCAGTACTTC. This codes for CASSHEYRRTSGALFETQYF.

In this sample, this clonotype turned up a few times. V and J are TRBV6-1 and TRBJ2-2; D is possibly TRBD1 (5 bases). Germline V gene sequence: CDR1 MNHNS, CDR2 SASEGT. V gave up 6 bases and J gave up 6 bases, with 14 bases separating them. CDR3 length equals 14 residues. The CDR3 DNA is TGTGCCAGCAGCCCCGATTGGGGCTCCGGGGAGCTGTTTTTT. It yields the protein CASSPDWGSGELFF.

The chain combines TRBV5-1 with TRBJ1-2; TRBD1 aligns across 7 bases. The trim removed 5 bases at V and 4 bases at J, leaving 8 bases unmatched. Per the germline V gene, CDR1 is SGHRS and CDR2 is YFSETQ. The CDR3 has 14 amino acids. DNA for the CDR3: TGCGCCAGCAGTTCCCGACAGGGTGGCTATGGCTACACCTTC. Protein product: CASSSRQGGYGYTF.

This clonotype appeared a few times. This rearrangement joins TRBV20-1 to TRBJ2-2, with TRBD1 as a possible D gene (6 bases). The CDR3 has 15 residues. The germline V and J ends were trimmed by 5 bases and 4 bases, with 17 bases remaining between them. Germline V gene data show CDR1 as DFQATT and CDR2 as SNEGSKA (reference sequence). In nucleotides, the CDR3 is TGCAGTGCTCCAGGGGTCCTAGCCTCCACCGGGGAGCTGTTTTTT. Translation gives CSAPGVLASTGELFF.

This clonotype has more than one count but fewer than ten. The V gene is TRBV30, the J gene TRBJ1-1; D might be TRBD1 (5 bases). Germline V gives CDR1 GTSNPN, CDR2 SVGIG (reference sequence). The CDR3 consists of 12 residues. V was trimmed by 2 bases and J by 1 base, leaving 5 bases between them. This CDR3 reads CAWSQGNTEAFF. The DNA of the CDR3 is TGTGCCTGGAGTCAGGGGAACACTGAAGCTTTCTTT.

The chain recombines TRBV6-1 with TRBJ2-3; TRBD2 is a possible D gene (6 bases). CDR3 size: 15 residues. V gave up 6 bases and J gave up 1 base, with 14 bases separating them. From germline, CDR1 is MNHNS and CDR2 SASEGT. CDR3 bases: TGTGCCAGCAGCACCGGACTAATGGGCACAGATACGCAGTATTTT. This gives the protein CASSTGLMGTDTQYF.

The chain recombines TRBV5-8 with TRBJ1-5; tentative D call: TRBD1 (6 bases). Germline CDR1 reads SGHTS; CDR2 reads YDEGEE. Trimming left V 0 bases short and J 7 bases short, with 17 bases between. The CDR3 covers 16 residues. The DNA for the CDR3 is TGTGCCAGCAGCTTGGAGTTTCGGGGGCCGGACCAGCCCCAGCATTTT. Amino acid sequence: CASSLEFRGPDQPQHF.

Only a few counts were recorded for this clonotype. The V gene is TRBV2, the J gene TRBJ2-7, with D perhaps TRBD1 (5 bases). The CDR3 is 13 amino acids. Trimming pared 7 bases from V and 5 bases from J, leaving 15 bases between. The germline V gene has CDR1 SNHLY and CDR2 FYNNEI. CDR3 sequence: CASNSQGRNEQYF. The DNA of the CDR3 is TGTGCCAGCAATAGTCAGGGTAGGAACGAGCAGTACTTC.

CDR3 nucleotide sequence: TGTGCCAGCAGTTTCCCAGGGTTAAGGGGGTTGTTAGGAAACACCATATATTTT. Translated: CASSFPGLRGLLGNTIYF. V is TRBV28 and J is TRBJ1-3; tentatively, D is TRBD1 (6 bases). Between the trimmed V and J ends, which lost 3 bases and 4 bases, there was a span of 22 bases. The CDR3 is made up of 18 amino acids. Germline values: CDR1 MDHEN, CDR2 SYDVKM. Based on the CDR3 plus reference TRBV28 and TRBJ1-3, the full variable domain is DVKVTQSSRYLVKRTGEKVFLECVQDMDHENMFWYRQDPGLGLRLIYFSYDVKMKEKGDIPEGYSVSREKKERFSLILESASTNQTSMYLCASSFPGLRGLLGNTIYFGEGSWLTVV.

V and J are TRBV12-5 and TRBJ2-1, with D possibly matching TRBD2 (6 bases). The length of the CDR3 is 14 residues. With 4 bases removed from V and 5 bases from J, the gap between germline ends came to 12 bases. Germline lookup yields CDR1 LGHNT and CDR2 FRNRAP. The CDR3 DNA follows: TGTGCTAGTGGTTGGGGGGAGGTGAACAATGAGCAGTTCTTC. The encoded protein is CASGWGEVNNEQFF.